What follows describes a single T cell receptor beta chain. Germline CDR1 MNHEY, CDR2 SVGAGI. The V end lost 2 bases, the J end lost 0 bases, and 11 bases lay between the germline ends. This CDR3 has 16 residues. This specimen comes from a study of blood T cell repertoires in COVID-19. Under the authors' procedure: Amplifying reference gene primers gave estimates of nucleated cell counts. Profiling relied on immunoSEQ multiplex PCR, and the TCRdb table lists in-frame clones only, not all of them. D and trimming come from the DNA, and the V and J calls and clone size come from that table. The table shows approximately 200,000 clones, with roughly 88% occurring only once. No more than 2 weeks before study entry, exposed participants had met a case of COVID-19.

The chain employs TRBV6-5 and TRBJ2-1; no clear D. The TCR sequence derives from a woman in her thirties who had been exposed to COVID-19. Sequencing was carried out using PBMCs or T cells enriched from blood (not recorded which). The CDR3, as DNA: TGTGCCAGCAGTTACCCCACCGGGTTCTCCTACAATGAGCAGTTCTTC. Translating it yields CASSYPTGFSYNEQFF.